A single sample gave rise to the 7 T cell receptor beta chains below, sequenced in a study of T cell changes during pregnancy in multiple sclerosis. Assay used: immunoSEQ multiplex PCR; TCRdb lists only in-frame clones, some missing. Among about 40,000 clones listed, approximately 91% were seen once. Sample: PBMCs (not recorded whether the cells were cultured). All receptors come from a female donor with multiple sclerosis, enrolled in a pregnancy study.

J is TRBJ1-4 and V is TRBV2; TRBD1 matches 7 bases. The CDR3 runs 15 residues. CDR1 SNHLY and CDR2 FYNNEI come from the germline V gene. Trimming cost V 4 bases and J 8 bases; bases outside gene matches: 10. The CDR3 region is CASSVDRVSGEKLFF. CDR3 DNA: TGTGCCAGCAGTGTAGACAGGGTTTCTGGGGAAAAACTGTTTTTT.

The V gene is TRBV11-2, the J gene TRBJ2-7; 14 nucleotides align to TRBD2. CDR1 and CDR2 (germline): SGHAT, FQNNGV. The CDR3 has 16 amino acids. Trimming at V came to 5 bases and at J to 4 bases, leaving 7 bases not matched to a gene. The CDR3 sequence is CASSQGLAGAGYEQYF. CDR3 bases: TGTGCCAGCAGCCAGGGACTAGCGGGAGCGGGTTACGAGCAGTACTTC.

The rearrangement joins TRBV18 to TRBJ2-1; D gene ambiguous. Trimming removed 2 bases from V and 4 bases from J, with 9 bases in between. This CDR3 region has 14 residues. Germline-derived CDR1 and CDR2 are KGHSH and LQKENI. The CDR3 loop reads CASSPLFGYNEQFF. In nucleotides, the CDR3 is TGTGCCAGCTCACCATTATTCGGATACAATGAGCAGTTCTTC.

The V gene is TRBV5-6, the J gene TRBJ1-2, with D possibly TRBD1 on 5 matching bases. Germline V gene lookup returns CDR1 SGHDT and CDR2 YYEEEE. This CDR3 region has 14 residues. Trimming stripped 0 bases from V and 1 base from J, with 7 bases between. CDR3 amino acids: CASSLGQNNYGYTF. DNA of the CDR3: TGTGCCAGCAGCTTGGGACAGAATAACTATGGCTACACCTTC.

This clone has only one observation. The chain carries TRBV6-5 and TRBJ1-3; D call uncertain. The CDR3 is made up of 14 amino acids. Between the trimmed V and J ends, which lost 7 bases and 0 bases, there was a span of 10 bases. In germline, CDR1 is MNHEY, CDR2 SVGAGI. The CDR3 protein is CASTRASSGNTIYF. The CDR3 nucleotides read TGTGCCAGCACGAGGGCCAGCTCTGGAAACACCATATATTTT.

The chain couples TRBV11-2 to TRBJ2-1, with D possibly matching TRBD2 (5 bases). V shed 8 bases and J shed 6 bases, with 14 bases lying between them. Germline V gives CDR1 SGHAT, CDR2 FQNNGV. The CDR3 totals 13 residues. The CDR3 spells CASSTGYGNEQFF. The CDR3 nucleotides read TGTGCCAGCTCGACGGGATATGGCAATGAGCAGTTCTTC. Full variable domain (outside the CDR3, taken from reference TRBV11-2 and TRBJ2-1): EAGVAQSPRYKIIEKRQSVAFWCNPISGHATLYWYQQILGQGPKLLIQFQNNGVVDDSQLPKDRFSAERLKGVDSTLKIQPAKLEDSAVYLCASSTGYGNEQFFGPGTRLTVL.

This clone turned up a few times. The chain carries TRBV7-2 and TRBJ2-7, with D unclear. The V and J ends lost 2 bases and 3 bases respectively, with 5 bases between them. This CDR3 region has 12 residues. CDR1 and CDR2 from the germline V gene are SGHTA and FQGNSA. The CDR3 reads CASSLTRYEQYF. The CDR3 nucleotides are TGTGCCAGCAGCTTAACGCGCTACGAGCAGTACTTC. Full variable domain (missing parts from reference TRBV7-2 and TRBJ2-7): GAGVSQSPSNKVTEKGKDVELRCDPISGHTALYWYRQSLGQGLEFLIYFQGNSAPDKSGLPSDRFSAERTGGSVSTLTIQRTQQEDSAVYLCASSLTRYEQYFGPGTRLTVT.